The present T cell receptor beta chain was sequenced within a study of T cell responses to AZD1222 COVID-19 vaccine (dated by TCRdb to the early 2020s). Describing the broader study: A total of around 240 trial participants underwent TCR sequencing, of whom 207 received two doses of AZD1222 and 26 received two doses of the MenACWY control vaccine. Trial participants were enrolled into age subgroups of 18-55, 56-69 and 70-plus years, which contained about 150, 27 and 61 TCR-sequenced participants, respectively.

The time point label on this specimen signifies: about 28 days (+/-7) after the second vaccine dose. The label giving this sample's treatment or condition can be read as: meningococcal conjugate vaccine given as trial control. The vaccinee samples were drawn from two UK trials, COV001 and COV002, one of which was a single-blind randomized controlled phase 2/3 trial testing AZD1222 (ChAdOx1 nCoV-19) in healthy adults. For TCRbeta chain sequencing, PBMC samples were collected from trial participants at day 0 and at day 28 after the second dose. On this clone itself: Its antigen is still unknown. The input lacks base qualities; no much larger clone sits a single base away.

The CDR3 regions of human TCRbeta chains were subjected to immunosequencing. Processing in the source paper ran as follows. Repertoire TCRs were checked for matches against a reference library of SARS-CoV-2-specific TCRs that had been generated using the MIRA antigen-specificity platform. Breadth was defined as the fraction of unique TCRs that were SARS-CoV-2-associated. Depth was defined as the fraction of total T cells that were SARS-CoV-2-associated. Using the MIRA data, each spike-specific TCR was assigned both to the spike region to which the TCR was reactive and to a CD4 or CD8 class. Log10-transformed breadth and depth values were compared by one-way ANOVA with Sidak's multiple comparisons tests. TCRdb holds this immuneACCESS table with in-frame rearrangements only. Some clones are missing; in checked studies, unresolved V genes explain under half, and the rest has no known cause. The V and J calls and clone size are taken from that table; D and trimming were inferred from the DNA. The sample table records some 130,000 clones; roughly 85% of these occur just once. The ten largest clones capture more than 7.5% of the sample.

Taken from the germline V gene, the CDR1 and CDR2 loops are SGHVS and FQNEAQ. The germline V and J ends show losses of 5 bases and 5 bases respectively, and no gene match explains 7 bases of the junction. The CDR3 sequence holds 14 residues, the cysteine and phenylalanine included. The retained sequence is limited to the CDR3, 42 bases, with the frame set at the first base. On the study overall, not on this receptor specifically: Because no samples from the day 14 peak response were available, repertoires could be characterized only after the peak T cell response. Participants were mostly white British, with more females than males. The authors suggested clonal diversity may have been underestimated. Conclusions about previously exposed vaccinees are limited, since just six or seven AZD1222 recipients were seropositive for SARS-CoV-2 at baseline. The vaccine-associated CD4 TCRs covered the entire spike protein, and the dominant responses fell in regions 160-218 and 743-854. Epitopes outside the regions mutated in the B.1.351 and B.1.1.7 variants were reportedly recognized by nearly half of the unique spike-specific TCRs. The 56-69-year group was small, and its depth increase did not reach significance, likely because of low power. After two AZD1222 doses, both the breadth and the depth of spike-specific TCRs were significantly higher than at day 0 and than in MenACWY recipients.

The rearrangement combines TRBV7-8 with TRBJ2-7, with TRBD1 matching 9 junction bases. This material consisted of peripheral blood, taken 28 days after the second dose of the MenACWY control vaccine. The receptor was isolated from an adult who received the MenACWY meningococcal vaccine as a control. Read as DNA, the sequence is TGTGCCAGCAGCGACAGGGGGAAGAGGGACGAGCAGTACTTC. Protein translation: CASSDRGKRDEQYF. Full variable domain (CDR3 extended with the reference TRBV7-8 and TRBJ2-7 proteins): GAGVSQSPRYKVAKRGQDVALRCDPISGHVSLFWYQQALGQGPEFLTYFQNEAQLDKSGLPSDRFFAERPEGSVSTLKIQRTQQEDSAVYLCASSDRGKRDEQYFGPGTRLTVT.